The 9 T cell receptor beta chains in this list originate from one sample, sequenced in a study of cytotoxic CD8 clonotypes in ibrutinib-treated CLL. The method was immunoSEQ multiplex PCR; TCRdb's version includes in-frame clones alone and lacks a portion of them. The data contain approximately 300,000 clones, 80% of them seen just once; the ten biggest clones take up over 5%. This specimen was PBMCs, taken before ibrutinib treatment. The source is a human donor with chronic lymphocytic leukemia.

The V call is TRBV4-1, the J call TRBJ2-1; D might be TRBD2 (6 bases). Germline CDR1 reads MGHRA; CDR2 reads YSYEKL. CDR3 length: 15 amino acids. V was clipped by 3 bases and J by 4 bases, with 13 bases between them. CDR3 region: CASSHTTGEYNEQFF. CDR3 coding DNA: TGCGCCAGCAGCCACACAACGGGGGAGTACAATGAGCAGTTCTTC.

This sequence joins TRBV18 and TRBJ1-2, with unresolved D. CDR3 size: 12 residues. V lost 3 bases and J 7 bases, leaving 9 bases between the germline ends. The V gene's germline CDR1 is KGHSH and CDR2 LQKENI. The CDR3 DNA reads TGTGCCAGCTCACCGGGCACCCGTGGCTACACCTTC. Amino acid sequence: CASSPGTRGYTF.

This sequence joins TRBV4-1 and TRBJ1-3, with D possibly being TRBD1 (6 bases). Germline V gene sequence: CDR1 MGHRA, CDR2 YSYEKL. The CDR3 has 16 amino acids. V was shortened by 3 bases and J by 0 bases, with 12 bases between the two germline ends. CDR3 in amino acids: CASSQLGGSSGNTIYF. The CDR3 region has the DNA TGCGCCAGCAGCCAGCTAGGGGGGTCCTCTGGAAACACCATATATTTT.

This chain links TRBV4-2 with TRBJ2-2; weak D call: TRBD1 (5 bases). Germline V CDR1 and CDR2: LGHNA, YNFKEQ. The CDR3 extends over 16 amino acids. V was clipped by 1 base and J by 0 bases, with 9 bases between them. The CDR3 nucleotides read TGTGCCAGCAGCCAAGTCAGGGCCGCGAACACCGGGGAGCTGTTTTTT. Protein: CASSQVRAANTGELFF.

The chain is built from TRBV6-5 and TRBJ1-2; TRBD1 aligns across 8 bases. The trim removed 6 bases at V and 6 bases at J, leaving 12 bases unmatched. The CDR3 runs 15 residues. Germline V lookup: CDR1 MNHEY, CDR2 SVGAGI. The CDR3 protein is CASSRTIRQGHGYTF. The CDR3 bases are TGTGCCAGCAGCCGCACCATTAGACAGGGGCATGGCTACACCTTC.

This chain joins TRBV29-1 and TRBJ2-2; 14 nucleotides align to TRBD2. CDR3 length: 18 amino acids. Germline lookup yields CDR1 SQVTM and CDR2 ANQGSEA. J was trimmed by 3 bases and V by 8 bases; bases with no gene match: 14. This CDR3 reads CSPPGGLAGVVDTGELFF. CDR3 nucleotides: TGCAGCCCCCCCGGGGGACTAGCGGGAGTGGTTGACACCGGGGAGCTGTTTTTT.

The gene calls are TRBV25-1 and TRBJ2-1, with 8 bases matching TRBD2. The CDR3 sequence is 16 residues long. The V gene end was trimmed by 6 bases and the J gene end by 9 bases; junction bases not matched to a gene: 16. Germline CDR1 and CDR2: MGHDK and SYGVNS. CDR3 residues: CASRIGRAGRGAEQFF. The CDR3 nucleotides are TGTGCCAGCAGAATCGGGAGGGCCGGGCGGGGTGCTGAGCAGTTCTTC.

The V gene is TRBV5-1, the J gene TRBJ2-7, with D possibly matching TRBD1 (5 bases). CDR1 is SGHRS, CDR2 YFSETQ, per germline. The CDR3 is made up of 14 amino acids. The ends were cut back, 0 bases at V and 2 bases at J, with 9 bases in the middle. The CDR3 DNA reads TGCGCCAGCAGCTTGGCCGACAGAACCTACGAGCAGTACTTC. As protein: CASSLADRTYEQYF. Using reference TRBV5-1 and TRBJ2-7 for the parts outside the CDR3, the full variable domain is KAGVTQTPRYLIKTRGQQVTLSCSPISGHRSVSWYQQTPGQGLQFLFEYFSETQRNKGNFPGRFSGRQFSNSRSEMNVSTLELGDSALYLCASSLADRTYEQYFGPGTRLTVT.

The CDR3 region has the DNA TGCGCCAGCAGCTTGGGGCGGGGTGGCACTGAAGCTTTCTTT. Translation: CASSLGRGGTEAFF. The rearrangement joins TRBV5-1 to TRBJ1-1, with D uncertain. Trimming stripped 0 bases from V and 4 bases from J, with 10 bases between. The germline V gene encodes CDR1 SGHRS and CDR2 YFSETQ. This CDR3 has 14 residues.